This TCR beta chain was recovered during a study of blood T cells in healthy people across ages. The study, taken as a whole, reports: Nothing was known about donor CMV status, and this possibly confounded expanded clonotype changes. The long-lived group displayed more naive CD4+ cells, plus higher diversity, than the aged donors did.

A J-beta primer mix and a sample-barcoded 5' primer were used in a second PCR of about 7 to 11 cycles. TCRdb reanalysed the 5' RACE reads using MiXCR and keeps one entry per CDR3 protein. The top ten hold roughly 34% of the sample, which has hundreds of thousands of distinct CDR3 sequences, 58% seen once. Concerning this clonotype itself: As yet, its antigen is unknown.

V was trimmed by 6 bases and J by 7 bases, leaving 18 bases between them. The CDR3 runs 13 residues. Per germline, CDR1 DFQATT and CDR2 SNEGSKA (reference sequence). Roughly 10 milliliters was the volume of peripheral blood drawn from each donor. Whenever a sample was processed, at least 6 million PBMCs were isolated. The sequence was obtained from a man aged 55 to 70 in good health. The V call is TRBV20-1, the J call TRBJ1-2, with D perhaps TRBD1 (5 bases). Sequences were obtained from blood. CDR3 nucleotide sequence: TGCAGTGCGAATTTTTTGGGGGTTTCTGGCTACACCTTC. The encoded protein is CSANFLGVSGYTF.